The present entry profiles one T cell receptor (beta chain) with its context. Its antigen is still unknown. Nothing much larger sits one base from this clone, and base qualities are not available. TCRbeta CDR3 regions were amplified from genomic DNA by means of the immunoSEQ Assay, a bias-controlled multiplex PCR. The source study handled its data this way. Nucleated cell counts per sample were estimated from amplification of reference gene primers within the assay. Sequence reads were collapsed and filtered to measure the absolute abundance of every unique TCRbeta CDR3 rearrangement. For each sample, productive Simpson clonality was calculated as the square root of Simpson's diversity index across productive rearrangements. As stored in TCRdb, this immuneACCESS dataset retains in-frame rearrangements with V and J assigned. A fraction of the clones does not appear; measured against another copy, unresolved V genes explain less than half of the discrepancy, and the remainder lacks a known reason. V, J and clone size reflect that table, while D and trimming were determined from the DNA. This sample holds 100,000 to 150,000 clones; 74% were observed only once. Roughly 5.5% of the sample lies in the top ten.

CDR1 and CDR2, per the germline V gene, are MNHNS and SASEGT. V is cut back by 2 bases and J by 6 bases, with 6 bases in the junction unmatched. The CDR3 spans 15 residues, from the cysteine through the phenylalanine. The sequence is cut down to CDR3 DNA, 45 bases in frame from base 1. Collaborating institutions collected whole blood in K2EDTA tubes following their own protocols. For TCRbeta analysis, collaborators shipped samples in one of three forms: frozen whole blood, isolated PBMCs, or DNA extracted from either of those sample types. This entry comes from a study of blood T cell repertoires in COVID-19 (dated by TCRdb to about 2020). Study-wide context: The collaborator samples originated in the United States, Italy and Spain and spanned the acute and convalescent phases of COVID-19. The prospective study material was composed of cDNA or gDNA derived from T cells, B-cell-depleted T cells, or PBMCs. Deeply sampled blood TCRbeta repertoires from subjects exposed to, actively infected with, or recovered from COVID-19 were included in the dataset. The repertoires were made available in a free public database intended to serve as a resource for research on the immune response to SARS-CoV-2. The samples were drawn from two sources: the first 160 participants of the ongoing ImmuneRACE study, and 1,000 to 1,500 subjects contributed by 6 global collaborators. A de-identified subject ID, COVID-19 status, age in years and sex were almost always included in the sample metadata. Where available, HLA class I and class II types were obtained from metadata supplied by the sample provider rather than from assay-based typing. On the study overall, not on this receptor specifically: How much clinical and demographic metadata was included differed by source and by participant, and the metadata was provided uncurated.

The rearrangement joined TRBV6-1 to TRBJ1-1; 10 central nucleotides agree with TRBD1. Material: peripheral blood. The sequence derives from a man aged 55 to 69 with acute or convalescent COVID-19. For the CDR3, the sequence is CASSEWDRGLPEAFF. The nucleotide sequence reads as follows: TGTGCCAGCAGTGAATGGGACAGGGGCCTACCTGAAGCTTTCTTT.